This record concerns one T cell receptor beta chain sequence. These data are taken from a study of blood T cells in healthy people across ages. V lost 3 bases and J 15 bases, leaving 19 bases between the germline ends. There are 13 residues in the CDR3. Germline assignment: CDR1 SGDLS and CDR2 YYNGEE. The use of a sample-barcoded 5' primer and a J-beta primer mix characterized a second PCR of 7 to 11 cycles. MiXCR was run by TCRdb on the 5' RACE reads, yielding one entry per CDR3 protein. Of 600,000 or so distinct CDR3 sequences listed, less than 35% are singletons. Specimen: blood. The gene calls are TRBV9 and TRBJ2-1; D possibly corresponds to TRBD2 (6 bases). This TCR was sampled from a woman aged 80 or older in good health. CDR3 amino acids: CASSAGDCPQSFF. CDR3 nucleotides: TGTGCCAGCAGCGCGGGGGATTGCCCGCAATCGTTCTTC.